The present entry profiles one T cell receptor beta chain with its context. The split of CD4+ cells yielded CD45RA+ naive and CD45RA-negative memory subsets. The sample originates from a study of shared clonotypes between healthy human individuals. The overall study: A couple of women and a few men aged 18 to 49 served as donors. The plates for each donor numbered three CD4 naive, three CD4 memory, two CD8 naive and one CD8 memory.

Replicate PCRs run on sorted subsets employed approximately 0.2 ug DNA, around 31,000 T cell genomes. The protocol was immunoSEQ multiplex PCR, while the TCRdb copy is restricted to in-frame clones and leaves out a portion. The sample yields roughly 1,000,000 clones, around 82% seen once. The V segment lost 4 bases and the J segment 4 bases; nucleotides outside the gene matches: 8. CDR1 LGHNA and CDR2 YSLEER come from the germline V gene. The CDR3 is 18 residues long. The chain uses TRBV4-3 and TRBJ2-2, with 14 positions matching TRBD2. The sequencing input was memory CD4+ T cells from PBMCs. This sample's subset: CD45RA-negative fraction. The receptor's source is a young man in good health. Some clones in this sample may be carry-over from other donors' samples. The CDR3 spells CASSRGLAGVLSTGELFF. The CDR3 bases are TGCGCCAGCAGCCGGGGACTAGCGGGAGTCCTCAGCACCGGGGAGCTGTTTTTT.